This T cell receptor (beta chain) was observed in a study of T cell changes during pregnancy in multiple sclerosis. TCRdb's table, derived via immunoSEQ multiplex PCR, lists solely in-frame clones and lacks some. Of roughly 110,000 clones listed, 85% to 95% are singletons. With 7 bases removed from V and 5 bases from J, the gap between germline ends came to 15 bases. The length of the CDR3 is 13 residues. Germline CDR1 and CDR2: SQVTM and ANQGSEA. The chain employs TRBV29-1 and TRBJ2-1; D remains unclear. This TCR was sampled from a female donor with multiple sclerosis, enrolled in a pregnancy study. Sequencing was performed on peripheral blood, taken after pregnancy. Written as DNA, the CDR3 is TGCAGCGCTTTCCTCTTACAGCACAATGAGCAGTTCTTC. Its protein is CSAFLLQHNEQFF.